The 16 T cell receptor beta chains in this list originate from one sample, sequenced in a study of Ad26.COV2.S vaccination and SARS-CoV-2 variants. The treatment is: around 19 received Ad26.COV2.S at low or high dose, single or two shots; roughly five received placebo; per-sample allocation not given. Collection of the samples took place on day 63 after the first injection of vaccine or placebo. Here immunoSEQ multiplex PCR was the method, and the copy in TCRdb shows in-frame clones only, minus some. The table has under 550,000 clones, more than 75% seen once. The material sequenced was peripheral blood, taken in a trial of Ad26.COV2.S vaccine versus placebo. The receptors were sampled from a person aged 18-65 years who received the Ad26.COV2.S COVID-19 vaccine or a placebo.

This rearrangement joins TRBV28 to TRBJ2-3; 11 bases fit TRBD2. Per the germline V gene, CDR1 is MDHEN and CDR2 is SYDVKM. The CDR3 has 14 amino acids. Germline trimming cut 6 bases from V and 5 bases from J; bases unmatched to any gene: 4. The CDR3 sequence is CASSPSGGQDTQYF. The CDR3 nucleotides read TGTGCCAGCAGCCCTAGCGGGGGGCAAGATACGCAGTATTTT.

The chain employs TRBV6-5 and TRBJ2-3, with 7 bases identical to TRBD2. This CDR3 comprises 15 residues. The germline gives CDR1 MNHEY, CDR2 SVGAGI. V was pared by 5 bases and J by 2 bases, with 7 bases of the junction left unmatched. The CDR3 region is CASSHRGDATDTQYF. CDR3 sequence (DNA): TGTGCCAGCAGTCACCGGGGGGACGCCACAGATACGCAGTATTTT.

The CDR3: CASSYRGTDSNQPQHF. The CDR3 region has the DNA TGTGCCAGCAGTTACCGCGGTACAGATAGCAATCAGCCCCAGCATTTT. This chain joins TRBV6-5 and TRBJ1-5; D is undetermined. CDR1 MNHEY and CDR2 SVGAGI come from the germline V gene. The CDR3 is made up of 16 amino acids. V lost 2 bases, J lost 0 bases, and 11 bases lay in between.

This clone was seen more than once but under ten times. The V and J genes are TRBV18 and TRBJ2-2, with a weak D call TRBD1 (6 bases). The CDR3 extends over 16 amino acids. The germline gives CDR1 KGHSH, CDR2 LQKENI. V gave up 6 bases and J gave up 1 base, with 15 bases separating them. CDR3 sequence reads: CASSQTGTQNTGELFF. The CDR3 bases are TGTGCCAGCTCGCAGACCGGGACACAGAACACCGGGGAGCTGTTTTTT.

CDR3 sequence: CASSMGGYYNEQFF. Here the CDR3 DNA reads TGTGCCAGTAGTATGGGGGGGTACTACAATGAGCAGTTCTTC. This chain joins TRBV19 and TRBJ2-1; 7 nucleotides agree with TRBD2. Trimming removed 3 bases from V and 3 bases from J; junction bases left unmatched: 2. Looked up from germline, CDR1 is LNHDA and CDR2 is SQIVND (reference sequence). The CDR3 is made up of 14 amino acids. Complete variable domain (other parts from reference TRBV19 and TRBJ2-1): DGGITQSPKYLFRKEGQNVTLSCEQNLNHDAMYWYRQDPGQGLRLIYYSQIVNDFQKGDIAEGYSVSREKKESFPLTVTSAQKNPTAFYLCASSMGGYYNEQFFGPGTRLTVL.

The V call is TRBV4-3, the J call TRBJ1-2; 11 nucleotides line up with TRBD1. Per germline, CDR1 LGHNA and CDR2 YSLEER. Germline trimming cut 3 bases from V and 8 bases from J; bases unmatched to any gene: 14. The CDR3 is made up of 17 amino acids. CDR3 protein: CASSHQRDRGFMGGYTF. The CDR3 DNA sequence: TGCGCCAGCAGCCATCAGAGGGACAGGGGGTTTATGGGGGGCTACACCTTC.

The chain carries TRBV4-1 and TRBJ2-7, with D unresolved. Germline loops: CDR1 MGHRA, CDR2 YSYEKL. The CDR3 has 13 amino acids. Trimming pared 4 bases from V and 4 bases from J, leaving 11 bases between. DNA for the CDR3: TGCGCCAGCAGCCCTGGGGATTGGTACGAGCAGTACTTC. Its translation: CASSPGDWYEQYF.

The rearrangement links TRBV24-1 to TRBJ1-2, with D tentatively TRBD1 (5 bases). V was trimmed by 3 bases and J by 0 bases, leaving 16 bases between them. Per germline, CDR1 KGHDR and CDR2 SFDVKD. The CDR3 has 17 residues. CDR3 region: CATSDPARDEANYGYTF. CDR3 bases: TGTGCCACCAGTGATCCTGCCAGGGATGAAGCTAACTATGGCTACACCTTC.

This rearrangement joins TRBV4-3 to TRBJ2-1; weak D call: TRBD1 (5 bases). The germline CDR1 and CDR2 sequences are LGHNA and YSLEER. Deletions cut 4 bases from V and 7 bases from J, with 14 bases between. This CDR3 contains 14 residues. CDR3 protein: CASSPTALRNEQFF. CDR3 coding DNA: TGCGCCAGCAGCCCGACAGCACTTAGGAATGAGCAGTTCTTC.

The chain links TRBV6-5 to TRBJ1-2; tentative D call: TRBD1 (6 bases). The V and J ends lost 0 bases and 6 bases respectively, with 11 bases between them. Germline V gene sequence: CDR1 MNHEY, CDR2 SVGAGI. The CDR3 spans 14 residues. The CDR3 is CASSYSTGANGYTF. CDR3 nucleotides: TGTGCCAGCAGTTACTCGACAGGAGCTAATGGCTACACCTTC.

The J gene is TRBJ2-2, the V gene TRBV18; D is perhaps TRBD1 (6 bases). Trimming took 10 bases from V and 4 from J, leaving 13 bases between them. The CDR3 has 13 residues. From germline, CDR1 is KGHSH and CDR2 LQKENI. CDR3 DNA sequence: TGTGCCATACCAAGGGGGAGCACCGGGGAGCTGTTTTTT. This encodes CAIPRGSTGELFF.

The chain carries TRBV4-1 and TRBJ1-5; the D is unclear. Trimming shortened V by 0 bases and J by 6 bases, and 15 bases separated the two germline ends. The CDR3 has 16 residues. Germline V lookup: CDR1 MGHRA, CDR2 YSYEKL. CDR3 in amino acids: CASSQDFPTGGQPQHF. In DNA, the CDR3 is TGCGCCAGCAGCCAAGATTTTCCGACCGGAGGTCAGCCCCAGCATTTT.

The V and J genes are TRBV4-1 and TRBJ1-4; the match to TRBD1 covers 7 bases. The CDR3 totals 14 residues. Germline V CDR1 and CDR2: MGHRA, YSYEKL. Losses at the gene ends were 4 bases for V and 7 bases for J; bases not matched to a gene: 6. CDR3 in DNA: TGCGCCAGCAGCCTCCCAGGGGGGGCTGAAAAACTGTTTTTT. Its translation: CASSLPGGAEKLFF.

With regard to this clone: The junction departs from germline at one end; a sequencing error may be responsible. The chain uses TRBV7-2 and TRBJ2-5; no clear D gene. Per germline, CDR1 SGHTA and CDR2 FQGNSA. The CDR3 covers 14 residues. CDR3 bases: TGTGCCAGCAGCTTTAAATTAGACGGCCCTCTTACGGACTTC. It encodes CASSFKLDGPLTDF.

The chain links TRBV5-1 to TRBJ1-4; maybe TRBD1 (5 bases). V was shortened by 3 bases and J by 4 bases, with 10 bases between the two germline ends. The germline V gene encodes CDR1 SGHRS and CDR2 YFSETQ. This CDR3 has 14 residues. CDR3 residues: CASSSGTVNEKLFF. DNA of the CDR3: TGCGCCAGCAGCTCCGGGACGGTTAATGAAAAACTGTTTTTT.

The CDR3 reads CASSDGQGRSPLHF. CDR3 in DNA: TGTGCCAGCAGCGATGGACAGGGTAGATCACCCCTCCACTTT. V is TRBV2 and J is TRBJ1-6; TRBD1 matches 8 bases. Trimming removed 6 bases from V and 10 bases from J; junction bases left unmatched: 8. Germline-derived CDR1 and CDR2 are SNHLY and FYNNEI. The CDR3 has 14 amino acids.